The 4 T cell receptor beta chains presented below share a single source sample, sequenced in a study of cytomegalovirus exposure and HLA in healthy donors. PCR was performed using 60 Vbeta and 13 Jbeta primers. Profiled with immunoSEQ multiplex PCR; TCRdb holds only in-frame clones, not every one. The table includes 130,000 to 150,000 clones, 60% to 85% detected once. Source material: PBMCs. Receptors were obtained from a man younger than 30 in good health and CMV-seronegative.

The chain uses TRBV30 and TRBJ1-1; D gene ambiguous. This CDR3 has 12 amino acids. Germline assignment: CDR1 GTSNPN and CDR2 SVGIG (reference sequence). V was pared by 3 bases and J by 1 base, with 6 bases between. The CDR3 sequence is CAWRLGNTEAFF. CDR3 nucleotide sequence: TGTGCCTGGAGGCTCGGGAACACTGAAGCTTTCTTT.

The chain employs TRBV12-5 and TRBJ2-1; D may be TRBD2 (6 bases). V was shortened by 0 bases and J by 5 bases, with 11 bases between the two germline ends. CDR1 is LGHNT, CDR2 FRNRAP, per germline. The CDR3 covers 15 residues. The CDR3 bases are TGTGCTAGTGGTTTGGTAGGGTCGGGGGACAATGAGCAGTTCTTC. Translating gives CASGLVGSGDNEQFF.

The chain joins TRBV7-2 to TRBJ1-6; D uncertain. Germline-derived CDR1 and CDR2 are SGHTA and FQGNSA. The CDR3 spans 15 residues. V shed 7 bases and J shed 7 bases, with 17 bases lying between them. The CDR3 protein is CASTSLAWGNSPLHF. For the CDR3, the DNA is TGTGCCAGCACCTCCTTAGCGTGGGGAAATTCACCCCTCCACTTT. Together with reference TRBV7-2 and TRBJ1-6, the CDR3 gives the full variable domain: GAGVSQSPSNKVTEKGKDVELRCDPISGHTALYWYRQSLGQGLEFLIYFQGNSAPDKSGLPSDRFSAERTGGSVSTLTIQRTQQEDSAVYLCASTSLAWGNSPLHFGNGTRLTVT.

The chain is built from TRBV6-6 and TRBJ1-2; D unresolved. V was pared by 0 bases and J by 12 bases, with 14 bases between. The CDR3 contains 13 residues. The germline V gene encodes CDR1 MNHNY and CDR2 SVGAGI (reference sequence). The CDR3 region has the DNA TGTGCCAGCAGTTACTCGAAATCAGGTTGGAACACCTTC. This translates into CASSYSKSGWNTF.